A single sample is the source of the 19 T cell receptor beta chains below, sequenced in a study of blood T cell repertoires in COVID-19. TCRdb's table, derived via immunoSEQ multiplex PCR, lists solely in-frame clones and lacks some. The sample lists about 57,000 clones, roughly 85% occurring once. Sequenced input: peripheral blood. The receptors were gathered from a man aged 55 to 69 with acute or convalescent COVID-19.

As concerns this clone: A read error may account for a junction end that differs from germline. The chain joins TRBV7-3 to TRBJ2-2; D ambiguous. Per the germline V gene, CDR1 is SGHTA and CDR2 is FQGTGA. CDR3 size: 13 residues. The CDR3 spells CASSVTSYGELFF. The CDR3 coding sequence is TGTGCCAGCAGCGTAACGTCGTACGGGGAGCTGTTTTTT.

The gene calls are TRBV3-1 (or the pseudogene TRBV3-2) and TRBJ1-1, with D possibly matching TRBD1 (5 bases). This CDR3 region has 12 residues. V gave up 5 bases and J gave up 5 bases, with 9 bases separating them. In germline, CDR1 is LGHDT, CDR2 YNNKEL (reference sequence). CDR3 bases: TGTGCCAGCAGCGAGGGGAGGACTGAAGCTTTCTTT. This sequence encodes CASSEGRTEAFF.

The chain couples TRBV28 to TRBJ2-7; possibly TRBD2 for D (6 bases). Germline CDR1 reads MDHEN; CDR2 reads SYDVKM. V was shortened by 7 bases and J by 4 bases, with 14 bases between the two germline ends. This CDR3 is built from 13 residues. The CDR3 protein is CASNLAASYEQYF. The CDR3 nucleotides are TGTGCCAGCAACTTAGCGGCCTCTTACGAGCAGTACTTC.

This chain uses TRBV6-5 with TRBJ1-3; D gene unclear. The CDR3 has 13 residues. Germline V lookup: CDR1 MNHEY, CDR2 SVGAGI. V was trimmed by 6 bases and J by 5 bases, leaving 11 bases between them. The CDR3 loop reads CASSPPHRNTIYF. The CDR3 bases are TGTGCCAGCAGCCCCCCGCACAGAAACACCATATATTTT.

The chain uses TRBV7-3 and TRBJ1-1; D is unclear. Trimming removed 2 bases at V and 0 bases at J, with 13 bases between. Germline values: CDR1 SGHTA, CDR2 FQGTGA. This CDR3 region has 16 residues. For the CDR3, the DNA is TGTGCCAGCAGCTTAGGCGGGATGGCTTTGAACACTGAAGCTTTCTTT. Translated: CASSLGGMALNTEAFF. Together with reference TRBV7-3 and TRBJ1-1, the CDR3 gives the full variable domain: GAGVSQTPSNKVTEKGKYVELRCDPISGHTALYWYRQSLGQGPEFLIYFQGTGAADDSGLPNDRFFAVRPEGSVSTLKIQRTERGDSAVYLCASSLGGMALNTEAFFGQGTRLTVV.

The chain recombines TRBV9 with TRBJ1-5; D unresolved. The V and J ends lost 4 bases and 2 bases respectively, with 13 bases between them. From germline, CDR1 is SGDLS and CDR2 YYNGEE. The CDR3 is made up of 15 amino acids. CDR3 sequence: CASSPGGQGNQPQHF. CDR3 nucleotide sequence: TGTGCCAGCAGCCCAGGAGGGCAAGGCAATCAGCCCCAGCATTTT.

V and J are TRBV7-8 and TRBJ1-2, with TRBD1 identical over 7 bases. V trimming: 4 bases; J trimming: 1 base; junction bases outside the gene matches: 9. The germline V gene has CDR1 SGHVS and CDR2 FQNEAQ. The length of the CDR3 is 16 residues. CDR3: CASSSDAGQINYGYTF. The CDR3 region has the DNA TGTGCCAGCAGCTCTGATGCGGGACAGATTAACTATGGCTACACCTTC.

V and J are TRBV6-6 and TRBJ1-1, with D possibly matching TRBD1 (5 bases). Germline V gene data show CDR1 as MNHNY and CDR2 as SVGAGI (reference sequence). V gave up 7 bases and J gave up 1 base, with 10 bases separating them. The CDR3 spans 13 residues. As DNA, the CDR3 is TGTGCCAGCACCAATACAGGGAACACTGAAGCTTTCTTT. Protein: CASTNTGNTEAFF.

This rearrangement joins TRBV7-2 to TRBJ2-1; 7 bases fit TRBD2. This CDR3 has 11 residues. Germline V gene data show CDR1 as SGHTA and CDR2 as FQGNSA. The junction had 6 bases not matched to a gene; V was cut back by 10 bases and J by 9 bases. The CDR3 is CAIRRGVEQFF. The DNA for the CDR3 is TGTGCCATCAGACGGGGGGTTGAGCAGTTCTTC.

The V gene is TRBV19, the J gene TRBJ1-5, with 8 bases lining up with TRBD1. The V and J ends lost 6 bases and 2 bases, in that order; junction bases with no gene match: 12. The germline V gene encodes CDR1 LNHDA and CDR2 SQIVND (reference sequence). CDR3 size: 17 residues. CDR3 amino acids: CASRLAGGGQGNQPQHF. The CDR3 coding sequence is TGTGCCAGTAGACTTGCAGGGGGCGGGCAGGGCAATCAGCCCCAGCATTTT.

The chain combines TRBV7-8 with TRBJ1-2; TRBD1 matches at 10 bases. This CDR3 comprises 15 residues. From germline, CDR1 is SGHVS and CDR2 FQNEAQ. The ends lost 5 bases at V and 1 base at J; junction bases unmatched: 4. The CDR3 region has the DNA TGTGCCAGCAGCGGACAGGGGGGACGTAACTATGGCTACACCTTC. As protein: CASSGQGGRNYGYTF.

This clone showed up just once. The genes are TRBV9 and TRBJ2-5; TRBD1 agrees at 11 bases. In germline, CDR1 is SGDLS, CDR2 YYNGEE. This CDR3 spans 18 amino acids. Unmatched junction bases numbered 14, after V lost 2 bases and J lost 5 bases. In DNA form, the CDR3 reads TGTGCCAGCAGCGTTGGTGGCCTCCCGGGACAGGGGGGCGAGACCCAGTACTTC. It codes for CASSVGGLPGQGGETQYF.

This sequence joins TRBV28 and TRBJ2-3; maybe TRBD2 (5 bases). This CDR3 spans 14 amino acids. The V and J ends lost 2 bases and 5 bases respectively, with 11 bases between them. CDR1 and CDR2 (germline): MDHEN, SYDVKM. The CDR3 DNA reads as TGTGCCAGCAGTTTAAAGCGGATCAGAGATACGCAGTATTTT. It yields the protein CASSLKRIRDTQYF.

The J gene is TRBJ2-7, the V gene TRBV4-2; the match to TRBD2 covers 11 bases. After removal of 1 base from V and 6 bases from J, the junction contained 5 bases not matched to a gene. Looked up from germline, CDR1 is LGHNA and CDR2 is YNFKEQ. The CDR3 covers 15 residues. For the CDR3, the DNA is TGTGCCAGCAGCCAAGGTTTAACTAGCGGGAGCGAGCAGTACTTC. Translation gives CASSQGLTSGSEQYF.

CDR3 sequence (DNA): TGTGCCAGCAGTCGTACCAAGCTCCTGTTTTTT. Protein product: CASSRTKLLFF. J is TRBJ2-2 and V is TRBV6-4; the D is unclear. Germline assignment: CDR1 MRHNA and CDR2 SNTAGT. The CDR3 runs 11 residues. Trimming stripped 5 bases from V and 14 bases from J, with 12 bases between.

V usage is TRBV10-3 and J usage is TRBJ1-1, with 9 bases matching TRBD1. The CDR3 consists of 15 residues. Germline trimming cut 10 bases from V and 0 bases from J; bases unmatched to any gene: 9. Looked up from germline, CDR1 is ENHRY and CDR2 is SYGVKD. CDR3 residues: CATGDRDRMNTEAFF. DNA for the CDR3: TGTGCCACTGGGGACAGGGATAGAATGAACACTGAAGCTTTCTTT.

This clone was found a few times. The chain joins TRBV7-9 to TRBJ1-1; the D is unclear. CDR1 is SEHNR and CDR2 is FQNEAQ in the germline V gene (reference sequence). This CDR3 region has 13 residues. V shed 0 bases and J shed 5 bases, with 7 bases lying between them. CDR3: CASSLAGRTEAFF. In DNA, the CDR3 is TGTGCCAGCAGCTTAGCAGGGAGGACTGAAGCTTTCTTT.

CDR3 sequence reads: CASSRWTSYEQYF. In DNA form, the CDR3 reads TGTGCCAGCAGCCGATGGACTTCCTACGAGCAGTACTTC. The rearrangement uses TRBV7-2 and TRBJ2-7; a weak D match, TRBD2 (5 bases). Germline V gene data show CDR1 as SGHTA and CDR2 as FQGNSA. The CDR3 contains 13 residues. V lost 5 bases to trimming and J lost 1 base, with 9 bases between them.

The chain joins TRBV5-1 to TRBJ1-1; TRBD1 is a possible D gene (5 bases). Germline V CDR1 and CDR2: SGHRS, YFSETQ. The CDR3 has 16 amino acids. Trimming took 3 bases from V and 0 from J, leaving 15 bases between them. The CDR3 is CASSSVRAAMNTEAFF. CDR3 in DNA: TGCGCCAGCAGCTCAGTCAGGGCTGCTATGAACACTGAAGCTTTCTTT. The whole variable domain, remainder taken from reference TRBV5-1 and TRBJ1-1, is KAGVTQTPRYLIKTRGQQVTLSCSPISGHRSVSWYQQTPGQGLQFLFEYFSETQRNKGNFPGRFSGRQFSNSRSEMNVSTLELGDSALYLCASSSVRAAMNTEAFFGQGTRLTVV.